Ten or more counts support the clone carrying this T cell receptor (beta chain). From around 500 ng total RNA, TCR beta cDNA was generated with a primer in the constant region. ARM-PCR, slightly modified, supplied the TCR beta libraries through three nested multiplex PCR rounds. TRBV1-TRBV30 forward primers and a C-beta reverse primer were used in the first two PCR rounds, which each ran for around 10 cycles. TCRdb redid the calling of the multiplex PCR reads with MiXCR, one entry per CDR3 protein. The sample lists about 310,000 distinct CDR3 sequences; nearly 60% were seen once. This specimen belongs to a study of tumor-infiltrating lymphocytes in primary liver carcinoma. V trimming: 5 bases; J trimming: 6 bases; junction bases outside the gene matches: 14. Germline V gene sequence: CDR1 SGHVS, CDR2 FQNEAQ. The CDR3 is made up of 16 amino acids. The authors took blood RNA from unsorted whole blood and also extracted germline DNA. Enrolled patients were chronically infected with HBV and treatment-naive.

This TCR was sampled from a woman aged 25 to 39 with primary liver carcinoma and hepatitis B virus infection. Source material: peripheral blood. The chain couples TRBV7-8 to TRBJ2-7; TRBD2 agrees at 9 bases. This chain's CDR3 is CASSPLLAGEGLEQYF. CDR3 coding DNA: TGTGCCAGCAGCCCATTACTAGCGGGCGAAGGCCTCGAGCAGTACTTC. Full variable domain (rest looked up from reference TRBV7-8 and TRBJ2-7): GAGVSQSPRYKVAKRGQDVALRCDPISGHVSLFWYQQALGQGPEFLTYFQNEAQLDKSGLPSDRFFAERPEGSVSTLKIQRTQQEDSAVYLCASSPLLAGEGLEQYFGPGTRLTVT.